The 20 T cell receptor beta chains below all came from one sample that was sequenced in a study of blood T cells in healthy people across ages. Together with a sample-barcoded 5' primer, a J-beta primer mix was included in a second PCR lasting roughly 7 to 11 cycles. TCRdb ran MiXCR on the 5' RACE reads and lists one entry per CDR3 protein. The sample gives roughly 720,000 distinct CDR3 sequences, roughly 53% of which show up once; about 38% is in the top ten. Sequencing was done on a sample of blood. The receptors here all came from an older man in good health.

A few counts support this clonotype. The CDR3 bases are TGTGCCAGCAGCCAACAACTTCCTAGCTCCTACAATGAGCAGTTCTTC. This translates into CASSQQLPSSYNEQFF. The chain is built from TRBV3-1 and TRBJ2-1, with D unclear. The CDR3 totals 16 residues. Trimming pared 2 bases from V and 0 bases from J, leaving 11 bases between. From germline, CDR1 is LGHDT and CDR2 YNNKEL (reference sequence).

Only one count was recorded for this clonotype. The V call is TRBV10-3, the J call TRBJ1-4; D gene uncertain. The CDR3 consists of 15 residues. Trimming left V 3 bases short and J 8 bases short, with 16 bases between. Per germline, CDR1 ENHRY and CDR2 SYGVKD. The CDR3 here is CAISDSGSKGEKLFF. The DNA of the CDR3 is TGTGCCATCAGTGACAGCGGATCCAAAGGGGAAAAACTGTTTTTT.

V is TRBV6-6 and J is TRBJ1-1, with 8 bases identical to TRBD1. CDR1 is MNHNY, CDR2 SVGAGI, per germline (reference sequence). J gave up 2 bases and V 4 bases, and 6 bases lay outside the gene matches. The CDR3 totals 15 residues. This CDR3 reads CASSSTGGPNTEAFF. The CDR3, as DNA: TGTGCCAGCAGTTCAACAGGGGGTCCAAACACTGAAGCTTTCTTT.

This clonotype was seen a handful of times. The chain links TRBV6-5 to TRBJ1-1; D gene ambiguous. In germline, CDR1 is MNHEY, CDR2 SVGAGI. The V gene lost 8 bases and the J gene lost 4 bases, with 14 bases spanning the gap. The CDR3 consists of 13 residues. The chain's CDR3 is CASLRPRSTEAFF. The CDR3 nucleotides read TGTGCCAGCCTCAGGCCCAGAAGCACTGAAGCTTTCTTT.

The chain combines TRBV7-2 with TRBJ2-5; tentative D call: TRBD2 (5 bases). The CDR3 length is 15 residues. Germline-derived CDR1 and CDR2 are SGHTA and FQGNSA. Trimming left V 0 bases short and J 11 bases short, with 19 bases between. The CDR3 sequence is CASSLAPGDYNEQYF. CDR3 coding DNA: TGTGCCAGCAGCTTAGCCCCAGGAGACTACAATGAGCAGTACTTC.

The chain employs TRBV7-9 and TRBJ1-2; no definite D call. Deletions cut 3 bases from V and 4 bases from J, with 9 bases between. The V gene's germline CDR1 is SEHNR and CDR2 FQNEAQ (reference sequence). The CDR3 contains 13 residues. The CDR3 DNA follows: TGTGCCAGCAGCTTTCGGAGTCGCTATGGCTACACCTTC. It encodes CASSFRSRYGYTF.

The chain has TRBV30 and TRBJ1-3, with D uncertain. The V end was cut by 4 bases, the J end by 0 bases, with 10 bases between. Germline CDR1 is GTSNPN and CDR2 is SVGIG (reference sequence). The CDR3 covers 14 residues. The CDR3, as DNA: TGTGCCTGGACCCGGCAGAGCTCTGGAAACACCATATATTTT. Translated: CAWTRQSSGNTIYF.

The chain joins TRBV19 to TRBJ2-7, with a possible D match to TRBD2 (7 bases). V was trimmed by 10 bases and J by 0 bases, leaving 16 bases between them. Germline V CDR1 and CDR2: LNHDA, SQIVND (reference sequence). The CDR3 runs 14 residues. The CDR3 bases are TGTGCCACCCAGAGGGGGGGCTTCTCCTACGAGCAGTACTTC. Translated, it gives CATQRGGFSYEQYF. The whole variable domain, filled in from reference TRBV19 and TRBJ2-7, reads DGGITQSPKYLFRKEGQNVTLSCEQNLNHDAMYWYRQDPGQGLRLIYYSQIVNDFQKGDIAEGYSVSREKKESFPLTVTSAQKNPTAFYLCATQRGGFSYEQYFGPGTRLTVT.

This clonotype was observed many times. The DNA of the CDR3 is TGCAGTGCTCATGAGACTAGCAGCAATGAGCAGTTCTTC. Translation: CSAHETSSNEQFF. The rearrangement uses TRBV20-1 and TRBJ2-1; 7 nucleotides agree with TRBD2. Germline V gene lookup returns CDR1 DFQATT and CDR2 SNEGSKA (reference sequence). The CDR3 runs to 13 residues. Unmatched junction bases numbered 7, after V lost 5 bases and J lost 6 bases.

This sequence joins TRBV3-1 and TRBJ2-5, with D perhaps assigned TRBD1 or TRBD2 (5 bases each). Trimming removed 4 bases at V and 11 bases at J, with 17 bases between. In germline, CDR1 is LGHDT, CDR2 YNNKEL (reference sequence). This CDR3 has 13 residues. The CDR3 is CASSPRGIGAQYF. As DNA, the CDR3 is TGTGCCAGCAGCCCCCGGGGTATCGGGGCGCAGTACTTC.

This chain joins TRBV5-1 and TRBJ1-1; D call uncertain. This CDR3 region has 13 residues. V was trimmed by 5 bases and J by 0 bases, leaving 8 bases between them. CDR1 SGHRS and CDR2 YFSETQ come from the germline V gene. CDR3 DNA sequence: TGCGCCAGCAGTGCGGACCTGAACACTGAAGCTTTCTTT. Protein sequence: CASSADLNTEAFF. The variable domain in full, completed from reference TRBV5-1 and TRBJ1-1, reads KAGVTQTPRYLIKTRGQQVTLSCSPISGHRSVSWYQQTPGQGLQFLFEYFSETQRNKGNFPGRFSGRQFSNSRSEMNVSTLELGDSALYLCASSADLNTEAFFGQGTRLTVV.

This chain links TRBV10-3 with TRBJ2-7, with TRBD1 matching over 8 bases. The V and J ends lost 0 bases and 5 bases, in that order; junction bases with no gene match: 6. CDR1 is ENHRY and CDR2 is SYGVKD in the germline V gene. The CDR3 runs to 15 residues. Here the CDR3 reads CAISESSDRVHEQYF. The CDR3 bases are TGTGCCATCAGTGAGTCCTCGGACAGGGTCCACGAGCAGTACTTC.

V is TRBV6-5 and J is TRBJ2-7, with 11 bases matching TRBD2. This CDR3 comprises 15 residues. Germline V gives CDR1 MNHEY, CDR2 SVGAGI. The V segment lost 7 bases and the J segment 6 bases; nucleotides outside the gene matches: 11. CDR3 DNA sequence: TGTGCCAGCACCTTGAATCCGACTAGCGGGGCCGAGCAGTACTTC. Translated: CASTLNPTSGAEQYF.

This clonotype occurred a few times. V is TRBV6-6 and J is TRBJ2-7; tentatively, D is TRBD1 (5 bases). V shed 0 bases and J shed 4 bases, with 16 bases lying between them. CDR1 and CDR2 (germline): MNHNY, SVGAGI (reference sequence). There are 16 residues in the CDR3. DNA for the CDR3: TGTGCCAGCAGTTACTCGGCACAGGCGGTCGGATACGAGCAGTACTTC. Translated, it gives CASSYSAQAVGYEQYF.

The chain joins TRBV5-1 to TRBJ2-7; 10 bases line up with TRBD2. CDR1 SGHRS and CDR2 YFSETQ come from the germline V gene. The CDR3 runs to 14 residues. Unmatched junction bases numbered 3, after V lost 4 bases and J lost 2 bases. The CDR3 DNA follows: TGCGCCAGCAGCCCGGGACTAGCGACCTACGAGCAGTACTTC. Its translation is CASSPGLATYEQYF.

This clonotype was seen a handful of times. The gene calls are TRBV7-2 and TRBJ2-1; 9 bases map to TRBD2. CDR1 and CDR2 (germline): SGHTA, FQGNSA. V trimming: 0 bases; J trimming: 3 bases; junction bases outside the gene matches: 3. This CDR3 contains 16 residues. As DNA, the CDR3 is TGTGCCAGCAGCTTAGCCCGACTAGCGGACTACAATGAGCAGTTCTTC. Protein sequence: CASSLARLADYNEQFF.

The chain links TRBV4-2 to TRBJ1-4; 8 bases fit TRBD1. Germline V gene data show CDR1 as LGHNA and CDR2 as YNFKEQ. This CDR3 has 16 amino acids. The V and J ends lost 1 base and 0 bases, in that order; junction bases with no gene match: 1. The CDR3 region has the DNA TGTGCCAGCAGCCAAGCAGGGGGCCCAACTAATGAAAAACTGTTTTTT. It translates to CASSQAGGPTNEKLFF.

This clonotype showed up just a few times. The chain links TRBV25-1 to TRBJ2-7; no firm D call. Germline values: CDR1 MGHDK, CDR2 SYGVNS. Trimming shortened V by 2 bases and J by 2 bases, and 4 bases separated the two germline ends. The CDR3 length is 12 residues. The CDR3 region has the DNA TGTGCCAGCAGTGAAACACCCTACGAGCAGTACTTC. Protein sequence: CASSETPYEQYF.

The rearrangement links TRBV5-1 to TRBJ2-7; no definite D call. The CDR3 is 12 amino acids. Trimming shortened V by 3 bases and J by 4 bases, and 8 bases separated the two germline ends. Germline CDR1 is SGHRS and CDR2 is YFSETQ. CDR3 bases: TGCGCCAGCAGCTCTCTACATTACGAGCAGTACTTC. Protein product: CASSSLHYEQYF. The variable domain in full, with the rest retrieved from reference TRBV5-1 and TRBJ2-7, is KAGVTQTPRYLIKTRGQQVTLSCSPISGHRSVSWYQQTPGQGLQFLFEYFSETQRNKGNFPGRFSGRQFSNSRSEMNVSTLELGDSALYLCASSSLHYEQYFGPGTRLTVT.

CDR3 coding DNA: TGCAGCGTTGAACCCAGGTCGGGTACCGGGGAGCTGTTTTTT. Protein product: CSVEPRSGTGELFF. The chain couples TRBV29-1 to TRBJ2-2; D is unresolved. V was pared by 2 bases and J by 5 bases, with 12 bases between. This CDR3 spans 14 amino acids. CDR1 is SQVTM and CDR2 is ANQGSEA in the germline V gene.